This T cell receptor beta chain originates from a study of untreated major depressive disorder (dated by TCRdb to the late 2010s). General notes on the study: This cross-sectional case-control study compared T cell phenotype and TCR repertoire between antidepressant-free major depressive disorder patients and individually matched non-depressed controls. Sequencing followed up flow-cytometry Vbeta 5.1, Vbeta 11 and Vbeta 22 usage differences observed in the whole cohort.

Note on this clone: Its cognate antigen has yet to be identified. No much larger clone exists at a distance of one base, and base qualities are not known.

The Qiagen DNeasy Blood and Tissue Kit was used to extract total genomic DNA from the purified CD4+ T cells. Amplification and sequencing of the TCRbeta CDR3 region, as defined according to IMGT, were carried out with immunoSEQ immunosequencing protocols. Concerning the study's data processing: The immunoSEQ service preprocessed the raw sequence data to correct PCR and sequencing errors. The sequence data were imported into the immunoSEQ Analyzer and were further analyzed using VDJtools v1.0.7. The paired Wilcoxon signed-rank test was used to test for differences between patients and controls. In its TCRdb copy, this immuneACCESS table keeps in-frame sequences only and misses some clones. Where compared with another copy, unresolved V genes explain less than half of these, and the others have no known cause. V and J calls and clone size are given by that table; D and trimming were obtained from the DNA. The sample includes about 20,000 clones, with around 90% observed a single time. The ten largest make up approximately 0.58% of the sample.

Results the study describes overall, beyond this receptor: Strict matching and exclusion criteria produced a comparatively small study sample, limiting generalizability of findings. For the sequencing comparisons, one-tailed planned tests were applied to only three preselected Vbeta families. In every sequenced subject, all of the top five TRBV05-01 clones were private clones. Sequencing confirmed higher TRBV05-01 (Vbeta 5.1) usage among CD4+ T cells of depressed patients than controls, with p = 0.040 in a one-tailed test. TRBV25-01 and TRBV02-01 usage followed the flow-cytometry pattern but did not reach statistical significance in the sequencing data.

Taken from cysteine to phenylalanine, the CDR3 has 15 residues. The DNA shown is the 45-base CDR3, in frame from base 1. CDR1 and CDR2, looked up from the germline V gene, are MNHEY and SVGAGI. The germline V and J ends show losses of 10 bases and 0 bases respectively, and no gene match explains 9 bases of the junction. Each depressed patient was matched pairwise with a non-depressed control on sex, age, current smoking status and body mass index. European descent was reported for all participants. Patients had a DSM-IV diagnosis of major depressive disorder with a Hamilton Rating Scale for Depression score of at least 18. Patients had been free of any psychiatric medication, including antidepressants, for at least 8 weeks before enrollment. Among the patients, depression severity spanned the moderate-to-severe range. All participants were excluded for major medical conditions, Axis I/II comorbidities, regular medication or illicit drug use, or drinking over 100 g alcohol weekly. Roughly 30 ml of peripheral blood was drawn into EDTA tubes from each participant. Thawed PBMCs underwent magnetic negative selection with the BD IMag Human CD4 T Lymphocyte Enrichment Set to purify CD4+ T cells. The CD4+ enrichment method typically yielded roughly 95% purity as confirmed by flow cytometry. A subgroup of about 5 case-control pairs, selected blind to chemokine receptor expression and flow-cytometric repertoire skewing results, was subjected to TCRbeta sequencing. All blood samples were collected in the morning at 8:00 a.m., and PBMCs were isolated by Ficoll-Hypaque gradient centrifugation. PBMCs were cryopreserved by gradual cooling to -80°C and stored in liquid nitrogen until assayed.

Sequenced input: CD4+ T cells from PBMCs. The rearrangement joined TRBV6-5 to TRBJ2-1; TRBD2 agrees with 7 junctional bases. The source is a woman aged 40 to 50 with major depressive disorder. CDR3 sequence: CATWASGNSYNEQFF. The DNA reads TGTGCCACCTGGGCCAGCGGGAACTCCTACAATGAGCAGTTCTTC.